Listed below are T cell receptor beta chains from one sample, sequenced in a study of cytomegalovirus exposure and HLA in healthy donors. The protocol was immunoSEQ multiplex PCR, while the TCRdb copy is restricted to in-frame clones and leaves out a portion. Seen here are about 190,000 clones, just under 75% observed once, and the top ten hold 2.5% to 3.5%. The sample consisted of PBMCs. All receptors derive from a woman in her 30s in good health and CMV-seropositive. The CDR3 runs from the conserved cysteine through the conserved F or W. The listing skips clone size in some rows; elsewhere it reads once, few, many or a size class.

size	V	CDR3
NA	TRBV27	CASSLSSPYNEQFF
NA	TRBV6-1	CASSDGASALTGYTF
NA	TRBV28	CATLSQGGDEQYF
NA	TRBV4-1	CASSPSRAGVNTGELFF
NA	TRBV9	CASSAGVQGSLAYPNEQYF
NA	TRBV5-5	CASSLASGTYGYTF
NA	TRBV7-9	CASSLGQTYGYTF
NA	TRBV28	CASSLAGLASDTQYF
NA	TRBV18	CASSPPRAGGAETQYF
NA	TRBV15	CATSRVEGLAESYEQYF
NA	TRBV27	CASSRKGEGMAEAFF
once	TRBV6-1	CASQNPGSRGFF
once	TRBV21-1	CASSTDRGPQPQHF
NA	TRBV5-8	CASSSGTVYEQYF
NA	TRBV5-1	CASSLEIARRSHEQYF
NA	TRBV27	CASSLSGSSYNEQFF
few	TRBV13	CASSLAGRIYEQYF